The T cell receptor beta chain described here comes from a study of T cell responses to AZD1222 COVID-19 vaccine. Germline V gene data show CDR1 as ENHRY and CDR2 as SYGVKD. The CDR3 has 12 amino acids. V was clipped by 9 bases and J by 2 bases, with 7 bases between them. Some clones are missing from TCRdb's copy, which holds only in-frame ones; the method was immunoSEQ multiplex PCR. This table holds about 110,000 clones, 87% found once. Sequencing used peripheral blood, obtained 28 days after the second AZD1222 dose. The chain has TRBV10-3 and TRBJ2-2; no clear D. The source of this sequence is an adult who received the AZD1222 COVID-19 vaccine. CDR3: CAMGSNTGELFF. CDR3 bases: TGTGCCATGGGATCCAACACCGGGGAGCTGTTTTTT.